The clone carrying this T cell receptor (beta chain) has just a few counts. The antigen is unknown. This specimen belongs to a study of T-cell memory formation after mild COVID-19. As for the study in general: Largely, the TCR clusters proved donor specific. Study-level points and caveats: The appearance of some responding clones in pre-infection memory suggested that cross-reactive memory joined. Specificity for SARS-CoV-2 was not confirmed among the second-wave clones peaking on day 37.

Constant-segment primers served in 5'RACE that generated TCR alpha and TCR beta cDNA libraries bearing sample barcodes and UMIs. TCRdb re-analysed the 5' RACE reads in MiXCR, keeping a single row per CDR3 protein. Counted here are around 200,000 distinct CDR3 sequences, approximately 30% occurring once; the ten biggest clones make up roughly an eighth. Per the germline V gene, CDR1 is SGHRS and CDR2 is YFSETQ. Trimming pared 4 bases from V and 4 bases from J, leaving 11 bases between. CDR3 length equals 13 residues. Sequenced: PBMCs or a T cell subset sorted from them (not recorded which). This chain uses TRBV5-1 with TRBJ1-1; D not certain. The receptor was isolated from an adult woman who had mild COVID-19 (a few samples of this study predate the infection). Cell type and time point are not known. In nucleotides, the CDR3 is TGCGCCAGCAGCGTCGTTTTGGGCACTGAAGCTTTCTTT. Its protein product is CASSVVLGTEAFF.